One sample yielded the 10 T cell receptor beta chains listed below, sequenced in a study of shared clonotypes between healthy human individuals (dated by TCRdb to the early 2020s). CD8 naive samples consisted of CD45RO-negative cells that were positively selected for CCR7, yielding a CD45RA+CCR7+ population without TemRA cells. Library construction relied on the immunoSEQ multiplex PCR assay. TCRdb retrieved this table from immuneACCESS and kept in-frame rearrangements only. Not all clones are present; in checked studies, unresolved V genes account for under half, and no reason is known for the remainder. Counted in this sample were about 550,000 clones; roughly 95% of them appeared once. Together, the top ten hold over 0.09% of the sample. The sample was naive CD8+ T cells sorted from blood. Reading the label with the study, this specimen's cell subset or site is: CD45RA+CCR7+. The receptors here all came from a woman aged 25 to 39 in good health.

The gene calls are TRBV28 and TRBJ1-1; D not certain. This CDR3 comprises 13 residues. The ends were cut back, 6 bases at V and 3 bases at J, with 11 bases in the middle. From germline, CDR1 is MDHEN and CDR2 SYDVKM. The DNA of the CDR3 is TGTGCCAGCAGCCGGGGAATCTACACTGAAGCTTTCTTT. It translates to CASSRGIYTEAFF.

This chain links TRBV13 with TRBJ2-2; D is unclear. There are 12 residues in the CDR3. Germline V gene data show CDR1 as PRHDT and CDR2 as FYEKMQ (reference sequence). V was trimmed by 7 bases and J by 6 bases, leaving 9 bases between them. CDR3 protein: CASTELPGELFF. The CDR3 region has the DNA TGTGCCAGCACCGAGCTCCCCGGGGAGCTGTTTTTT.

This chain joins TRBV5-1 and TRBJ2-3, with a weak D call TRBD2 (6 bases). The CDR3 spans 15 residues. CDR1 and CDR2 from the germline V gene are SGHRS and YFSETQ. The V and J ends lost 1 base and 0 bases respectively, with 9 bases between them. DNA of the CDR3: TGCGCCAGCAGCTTGTGGGACTCGAGCACAGATACGCAGTATTTT. Encoded protein: CASSLWDSSTDTQYF.

The rearrangement joins TRBV6-6 to TRBJ2-7; a weak D match, TRBD2 (5 bases). The CDR3 runs 13 residues. V was trimmed by 2 bases and J by 7 bases, leaving 12 bases between them. Germline-derived CDR1 and CDR2 are MNHNY and SVGAGI (reference sequence). CDR3 coding DNA: TGTGCCAGCAGTTACCGGGGTTTTTGGGAGCAGTACTTC. It is translated as CASSYRGFWEQYF.

J is TRBJ2-6 and V is TRBV6-1; D ambiguous. This CDR3 is built from 15 residues. Between the trimmed V and J ends, which lost 1 base and 1 base, there was a span of 5 bases. CDR1 and CDR2 (germline): MNHNS, SASEGT. This chain's CDR3 is CASSEGISGANVLTF. In DNA form, the CDR3 reads TGTGCCAGCAGTGAAGGGATTTCTGGGGCCAACGTCCTGACTTTC.

This clone was recorded once. The chain recombines TRBV30 with TRBJ2-1; no clear D. Germline values: CDR1 GTSNPN, CDR2 SVGIG (reference sequence). Trimming pared 1 base from V and 5 bases from J, leaving 6 bases between. CDR3 length: 12 residues. The CDR3 DNA reads as TGTGCCTGGAGTGCAGAGAACAATGAGCAGTTCTTC. Amino acids: CAWSAENNEQFF.

This chain joins TRBV9 and TRBJ1-1; D may be TRBD1 (5 bases). Germline-derived CDR1 and CDR2 are SGDLS and YYNGEE. The V end was cut by 4 bases, the J end by 4 bases, with 14 bases between. The CDR3 runs 14 residues. The CDR3 loop reads CASSPSGGATEAFF. The CDR3 DNA is TGTGCCAGCAGCCCTAGTGGAGGGGCCACTGAAGCTTTCTTT.

The chain uses TRBV27 and TRBJ1-4, with 8 positions matching TRBD1. Germline trimming cut 5 bases from V and 7 bases from J; bases unmatched to any gene: 9. The CDR3 length is 15 residues. CDR1 is MNHEY, CDR2 SMNVEV, per germline (reference sequence). Here the CDR3 reads CASSPGTGLAEKLFF. CDR3 DNA: TGTGCCAGCAGTCCAGGGACAGGCTTAGCTGAAAAACTGTTTTTT.

J is TRBJ2-7 and V is TRBV13, with D unclear. V was trimmed by 3 bases and J by 6 bases, leaving 9 bases between them. Germline CDR1 reads PRHDT; CDR2 reads FYEKMQ (reference sequence). The CDR3 contains 12 residues. CDR3 in amino acids: CASSFPGSEQYF. In nucleotides, the CDR3 is TGTGCCAGCAGCTTTCCAGGATCCGAGCAGTACTTC.

The rearrangement links TRBV19 to TRBJ2-7; no firm D call. CDR1 and CDR2 (germline): LNHDA, SQIVND (reference sequence). The V end was cut by 5 bases, the J end by 3 bases, with 14 bases between. This CDR3 spans 14 amino acids. CDR3 sequence reads: CASSPPDKIYEQYF. The CDR3 DNA follows: TGTGCCAGTAGTCCCCCGGATAAAATCTACGAGCAGTACTTC. The full variable domain, rest sourced from reference TRBV19 and TRBJ2-7, is DGGITQSPKYLFRKEGQNVTLSCEQNLNHDAMYWYRQDPGQGLRLIYYSQIVNDFQKGDIAEGYSVSREKKESFPLTVTSAQKNPTAFYLCASSPPDKIYEQYFGPGTRLTVT.